Below are 15 T cell receptor beta chains sequenced from a single sample in a study of early T cells in non-severe SARS-CoV-2 infection (dated by TCRdb to about 2021). The library came from 5' RACE. The sample was run on a NextSeq 500. TCRdb handled the public reads itself, with Q25 trimming in fastp and clone calling in MiXCR, and kept productive beta chains. Merged by CDR3 protein, the rows form single entries marked with the most common genes and DNA. For this sample there are roughly 71,000 distinct CDR3 sequences; around 13% appear just once. The ten largest clones take up approximately 5% of the sample. The source material was whole blood. Receptor source: an adult who was a healthcare worker with PCR-confirmed SARS-CoV-2 infection or an uninfected control (not recorded which).

This clonotype has a count of ten or more. The V and J genes are TRBV2 and TRBJ2-3; no firm D call. V was cut by 6 bases and J by 5 bases, with 9 bases left in between. The germline V gene encodes CDR1 SNHLY and CDR2 FYNNEI. CDR3 size: 12 residues. This CDR3 reads CASRVERDTQYF. The CDR3 region has the DNA TGTGCCAGCAGGGTAGAGAGAGATACGCAGTATTTT.

This clonotype has only a few counts. CDR3 DNA: TGCGCCAGCAGCGATGGGACAGGGGGCCGCGAGCAGTACTTC. Protein sequence: CASSDGTGGREQYF. The chain has TRBV5-1 and TRBJ2-7; 12 bases are shared with TRBD1. This CDR3 comprises 14 residues. Germline lookup yields CDR1 SGHRS and CDR2 YFSETQ. V lost 4 bases to trimming and J lost 6 bases; unmatched junction nucleotides: 5.

This clonotype appeared a few times. The chain links TRBV11-2 to TRBJ1-6; weak D call: TRBD1 (6 bases). V was shortened by 1 base and J by 5 bases, with 12 bases between the two germline ends. CDR1 is SGHAT and CDR2 is FQNNGV in the germline V gene. The CDR3 totals 16 residues. In DNA, the CDR3 is TGTGCCAGCAGCTTAGTGCTTGGGGGCAATAATTCACCCCTCCACTTT. As protein: CASSLVLGGNNSPLHF.

This clonotype was picked up a small number of times. V is TRBV5-1 and J is TRBJ2-7, with D tentatively TRBD2 (5 bases). V lost 3 bases, J lost 0 bases, and 10 bases lay in between. Germline assignment: CDR1 SGHRS and CDR2 YFSETQ. The CDR3 loop spans 14 amino acids. CDR3 bases: TGCGCCAGCAGCTCCAGGACTCGCTCCTACGAGCAGTACTTC. This encodes CASSSRTRSYEQYF.

This clonotype has ten or more counts. This chain joins TRBV12-3 or TRBV12-4 and TRBJ1-6, with 7 nucleotides matching TRBD1. V lost 7 bases to trimming and J lost 10 bases; unmatched junction nucleotides: 7. This CDR3 has 13 amino acids. CDR3 nucleotides: TGTGCCAGCACCTTGACAGGGAGCTCACCCCTCCACTTT. This codes for CASTLTGSSPLHF.

This clonotype was seen more than once but under ten times. The rearrangement links TRBV3-1 to TRBJ2-1; 7 bases align to TRBD2. Germline V gene data show CDR1 as LGHDT and CDR2 as YNNKEL (reference sequence). This CDR3 spans 16 amino acids. V lost 0 bases to trimming and J lost 3 bases; unmatched junction nucleotides: 5. The DNA of the CDR3 is TGTGCCAGCAGCCAAGATCTAAGCGGGAACTACAATGAGCAGTTCTTC. Residues: CASSQDLSGNYNEQFF.

This clonotype was recorded at least ten times. The chain joins TRBV18 to TRBJ2-3; D call uncertain. Germline V gene sequence: CDR1 KGHSH, CDR2 LQKENI. Trimming shortened V by 0 bases and J by 0 bases, and 4 bases separated the two germline ends. CDR3 length: 14 amino acids. In nucleotides, the CDR3 is TGTGCCAGCTCACCACCGGTCAGCACAGATACGCAGTATTTT. Its translation: CASSPPVSTDTQYF.

There are many counts of this clonotype. V and J are TRBV12-3 or TRBV12-4 and TRBJ2-3, with TRBD2 matching over 14 bases. V was clipped by 5 bases and J by 4 bases; unmatched bases: 5. CDR3 size: 16 residues. In DNA form, the CDR3 reads TGTGCCAGCAGTCGGGGACTAGCGGGAGCTGCAGATACGCAGTATTTT. Amino acid sequence: CASSRGLAGAADTQYF.

This clonotype has just a few counts. V gene TRBV6-1 combines with J gene TRBJ1-1, with no clear D. This CDR3 has 14 amino acids. Germline CDR1 is MNHNS and CDR2 is SASEGT. Trimming cost V 2 bases and J 7 bases, with 14 bases left between them. CDR3 nucleotide sequence: TGTGCCAGCAGTGAAAAGGGCGGTGCGGGTGAAGCTTTCTTT. This translates into CASSEKGGAGEAFF.

This clonotype has a handful of counts. The chain carries TRBV6-2 or TRBV6-3 and TRBJ2-5; TRBD1 is a possible D gene (6 bases). With 1 base removed from V and 5 bases from J, the gap between germline ends came to 11 bases. CDR1 is MNHEY, CDR2 SVGEGT, per germline. The CDR3 has 14 residues. The CDR3 protein is CASSYLTGSETQYF. The CDR3 region has the DNA TGTGCCAGCAGTTACTTAACAGGGAGTGAGACCCAGTACTTC.

The J gene is TRBJ1-1, the V gene TRBV25-1; 9 positions match TRBD1. Germline trimming cut 9 bases from V and 3 bases from J; bases unmatched to any gene: 5. This CDR3 is built from 13 residues. The V gene's germline CDR1 is MGHDK and CDR2 SYGVNS. CDR3 DNA sequence: TGTGCCAGTAACAGGGGGCGCGACACTGAAGCTTTCTTT. It encodes CASNRGRDTEAFF.

This clonotype came up many times. The genes are TRBV4-1 and TRBJ1-4; D remains unclear. Germline CDR1 reads MGHRA; CDR2 reads YSYEKL. CDR3 length equals 15 residues. V lost 0 bases to trimming and J lost 5 bases, with 10 bases between them. The CDR3, as DNA: TGCGCCAGCAGCCAAGAGAGAACTCTCAATGAAAAACTGTTTTTT. This gives the protein CASSQERTLNEKLFF.

This clonotype was picked up a small number of times. The V and J genes are TRBV20-1 and TRBJ1-4; 7 bases fit TRBD1. CDR1 is DFQATT and CDR2 is SNEGSKA in the germline V gene (reference sequence). Trimming removed 0 bases from V and 8 bases from J; junction bases left unmatched: 9. The CDR3 has 15 residues. This CDR3 is CSARDAGRGGEKLFF. The CDR3, as DNA: TGCAGTGCTAGAGACGCAGGCAGGGGGGGCGAAAAACTGTTTTTT.

The V and J genes are TRBV20-1 and TRBJ2-7; no reliable D call. Germline loops: CDR1 DFQATT, CDR2 SNEGSKA (reference sequence). Trimming removed 4 bases at V and 0 bases at J, with 13 bases between. This CDR3 spans 14 amino acids. The chain's CDR3 is CSAKRVGSSYEQYF. CDR3 nucleotide sequence: TGCAGTGCTAAAAGGGTGGGAAGCTCCTACGAGCAGTACTTC.

This clonotype occurred many times. CDR3 coding DNA: TGTGCCAGCAGCTTACAGGGGAGCAATCAGCCCCAGCATTTT. Amino acid sequence: CASSLQGSNQPQHF. V and J are TRBV5-5 and TRBJ1-5; TRBD1 matches at 7 bases. Germline assignment: CDR1 SGHKS and CDR2 YYEKEE (reference sequence). Germline trimming cut 2 bases from V and 1 base from J; bases unmatched to any gene: 0. The CDR3 runs to 14 residues.